This T cell receptor (beta chain) is drawn from a study of blood T cell repertoires in COVID-19 (dated by TCRdb to the early 2020s). With respect to the entire study: Samples covering the acute and convalescent phases of COVID-19 were provided by collaborators in the United States, Italy and Spain. Nearly every sample came with metadata listing a de-identified subject ID, COVID-19 status, age in years and sex. Where available, HLA class I and class II types were obtained from metadata supplied by the sample provider rather than from assay-based typing. A freely available public database, intended as a resource for researchers studying the immune response to SARS-CoV-2, is where the repertoires were released. The dataset comprised deeply sampled blood TCRbeta repertoires from subjects exposed to, actively infected with, or recovered from COVID-19. Samples were obtained from the ongoing ImmuneRACE study (first 160 participants) and from 1,254 subjects provided by 6 global collaborators. The prospective study material was composed of cDNA or gDNA derived from T cells, B-cell-depleted T cells, or PBMCs. On the study overall, not on this receptor specifically: The quantity of clinical and demographic metadata differed by source and by participant and was supplied without curation.

Collaborating institutions collected whole blood in K2EDTA tubes following their own protocols. For TCRbeta analysis, collaborator samples were shipped as frozen whole blood, as isolated PBMCs, or as DNA extracted from either sample type. V drops 7 bases and J drops 5 bases, leaving 17 bases in between. Taken from cysteine to phenylalanine, the CDR3 has 14 residues. Only CDR3 DNA is held: 42 bases, read in frame from base 1. Based on the germline V gene, the CDR1 and CDR2 sequences are MRHNA and SNTAGT. With respect to this clone: What this receptor recognizes is not known. Base qualities are not recorded, but no much larger clone differs from it by a single base.

TCRbeta CDR3 regions were amplified from genomic DNA using the immunoSEQ Assay, a bias-controlled multiplex PCR. Per the original workflow: Within the assay, amplification of reference gene primers was used to estimate how many nucleated cells each sample contained. Sequence reads were collapsed and filtered to measure the absolute abundance of every unique TCRbeta CDR3 rearrangement. For each sample, productive Simpson clonality was calculated as the square root of Simpson's diversity index over productive rearrangements. The clones in this table, taken by TCRdb from immuneACCESS, are in-frame only. Not every clone is retained; where verified, under half of the shortfall comes from an unresolved V gene, and the cause of the rest is unknown. V and J calls plus clone size are reproduced from that table; the DNA served to infer D and trimming. The sample table lists about 250,000 clones, almost 85% of them with a count of one. The top ten hold about 4% of the sample.

The material sequenced was peripheral blood. This receptor chain uses TRBV6-4 and TRBJ2-5; the D gene cannot be named for sure. This clonotype was obtained from a man aged 50 to 59 with acute or convalescent COVID-19. This receptor carries the CDR3 CASTCRSPRETQYF. The DNA sequence is as follows: TGTGCCAGCACCTGCCGGTCCCCTAGGGAGACCCAGTACTTC.